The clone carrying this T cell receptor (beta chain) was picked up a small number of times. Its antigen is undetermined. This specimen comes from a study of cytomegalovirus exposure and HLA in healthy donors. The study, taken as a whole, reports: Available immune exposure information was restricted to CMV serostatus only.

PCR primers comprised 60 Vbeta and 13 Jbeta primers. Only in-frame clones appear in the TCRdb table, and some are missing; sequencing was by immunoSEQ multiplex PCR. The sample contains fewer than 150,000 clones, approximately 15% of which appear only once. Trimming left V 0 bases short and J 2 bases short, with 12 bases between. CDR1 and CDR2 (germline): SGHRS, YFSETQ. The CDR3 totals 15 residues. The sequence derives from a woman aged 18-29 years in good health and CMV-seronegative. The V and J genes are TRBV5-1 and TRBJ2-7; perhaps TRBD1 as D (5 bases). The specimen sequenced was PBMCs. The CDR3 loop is CASSLGQGGPYEQYF. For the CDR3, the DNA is TGCGCCAGCAGCTTGGGTCAGGGCGGACCCTACGAGCAGTACTTC. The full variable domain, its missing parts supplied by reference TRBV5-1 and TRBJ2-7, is KAGVTQTPRYLIKTRGQQVTLSCSPISGHRSVSWYQQTPGQGLQFLFEYFSETQRNKGNFPGRFSGRQFSNSRSEMNVSTLELGDSALYLCASSLGQGGPYEQYFGPGTRLTVT.